This T cell receptor (beta chain) was obtained from a study of T cell repertoires in cytomegalovirus infection (dated 2019 in TCRdb). Background for the entire study: The HLA type of each donor mattered for the analysis, because public TCR beta signatures pointed to carriage of CMV infection along with the matching HLA type. On the study overall, not on this receptor specifically: The ex vivo response was dominated by HLA-C-restricted CMV-specific TCR beta clonotypes, which also provided the single most frequent clonotype in two of eight donors. Cumulative frequency of public TCR beta family members discriminated carriers of CMV infection plus the relevant HLA type in this cohort and an independent approximately 350-donor cohort.

On this clonotype itself: The antigen it recognizes is unknown. No clone much larger than this one lies a single base away; base qualities are absent.

The cysteine opens and the phenylalanine closes a CDR3 of 13 amino acids. The CDR3 DNA has 39 bases and is translated from base 1. Trimming takes 5 bases from V and 5 bases from J, and the germline ends sit 11 bases apart. The sample was run on an Illumina HiSeq 1500. TCRdb redid the processing of the public reads, applying fastp at Q25 and MiXCR, and retained in-frame beta chains. Entries are consolidated by CDR3 protein sequence, retaining the most common genes and DNA. This sample has 200,000 to 300,000 distinct CDR3 sequences in its table, and roughly an eighth of those were observed once. Jointly, the top ten make up 1.6% of the sample.

The V and J genes are TRBV12-3 or TRBV12-4 and TRBJ2-3, and TRBD2 may be the D gene, going by 7 matching bases. This clonotype was sampled from a human donor in good health (CMV status not recorded). Some clones in this sample may be carry-over from other donors' samples. The material sequenced was PBMCs. The sequenced DNA is TGTGCCAGCAGTCCTAGGGGGGGAGATACGCAGTATTTT. Its protein is CASSPRGGDTQYF.